This T cell receptor (beta chain) was sequenced during a study of shared clonotypes between healthy human individuals. The table lists this clone with a count of one. The CDR3 length is 16 residues. The J segment lost 0 bases and the V segment lost 7 bases, leaving 8 bases of the junction unmatched. Germline CDR1 and CDR2: WSHSY and SAAADI. Profiled with immunoSEQ multiplex PCR; TCRdb holds only in-frame clones, not every one. The data hold some 1,100,000 clones, with about four fifths observed a single time. The TCR was taken from a man aged 18 to 30 in good health. Some clones in this sample may be carry-over from other donors' samples. The sample consisted of memory CD4+ T cells from PBMCs. Subset given: CD45RA-negative fraction. The chain uses TRBV10-2 and TRBJ2-1; 8 bases fit TRBD1. CDR3 sequence (DNA): TGCGCCAGCACGGGACAGGCCCCGAGCTCCTACAATGAGCAGTTCTTC. Translated: CASTGQAPSSYNEQFF.